The rows below give T cell receptor beta chains drawn from one sample of a study of T cell therapy after organ transplantation. This table comes from immunoSEQ multiplex PCR, and its TCRdb copy is limited to in-frame clones, with some not included. In the table there are 4,000 to 6,000 clones, 65% to 80% of which are singletons. These receptors' antigens are unknown. The sequencing used CD8+ T cells from blood, collected after autologous CMV-specific T cell therapy. These TCRs come from a human patient who had received a solid organ transplant and had CMV disease. Some T cells may be supplied by the graft donor. Both conserved end residues are part of each CDR3. D genes are given only for firm matches. The size entry is marked missing in some rows and otherwise reads once, few, many or a size class.

TRBV28	TRBJ1-3	-	-	TGTGCCAGCAGTACAGGGTTCCCAGACACCATATATTTT	CASSTGFPDTIYF
TRBV27	TRBJ1-5	-	-	TGTGCCAGCAGTAGCCGGGGATCTAGCAATCAGCCCCAGCATTTT	CASSSRGSSNQPQHF
TRBV27	TRBJ1-1	large	-	TGTGCCAGCAGTTTAGGGCGGCTGAACACTGAAGCTTTCTTT	CASSLGRLNTEAFF
TRBV6-1	TRBJ1-1	medium-sized	-	TGTGCCAGCAGTCCCGAGGTGCTGAACACTGAAGCTTTCTTT	CASSPEVLNTEAFF
TRBV10-2	TRBJ1-3	-	-	TGCGCCAGCAGTGAAAAGGGTACGGCTGGAAACACCATATATTTT	CASSEKGTAGNTIYF
TRBV28	TRBJ1-1	-	TRBD1	TGTGCCAGCAGTCGGACAGGTAAGAGGAACACTGAAGCTTTCTTT	CASSRTGKRNTEAFF
TRBV2	TRBJ2-2	-	TRBD2	TGTGCCAGCAGTCCCGGACTAGCGGGGACCCCACCGGCCTCCACCGGGGAGCTGTTTTTT	CASSPGLAGTPPASTGELFF
TRBV29-1	TRBJ2-1	-	-	TGCAGCGTTGAAGATCAGAACAGGGTCCTCGGCAATGAGCAGTTCTTC	CSVEDQNRVLGNEQFF
TRBV5-1	TRBJ2-1	-	TRBD2	TGCGCCAGCAGTTACGGGCGGGCTAGCGGCTACAATGAGCAGTTCTTC	CASSYGRASGYNEQFF
TRBV2	TRBJ2-1	-	-	TGTGCCAGCAATGGGGGCAATGAGCAGTTCTTC	CASNGGNEQFF
TRBV7-6	TRBJ2-1	-	TRBD2	TGTGCCAGCAGCATCCATGAGCGGGGGCTCCTCTCGGTGCAGTTCTTC	CASSIHERGLLSVQFF
TRBV11-3	TRBJ2-1	-	TRBD2	TGTGCCAGCAGCTCCGGAGGAAGAGGCGGGAGACTGGGGGGGAATGAGCAGTTCTTC	CASSSGGRGGRLGGNEQFF
TRBV5-6	TRBJ2-2	-	-	TGTGCCAGCAGCGCAATGCTTACCGGGACCACCGCGAACACCGGGGAGCTGTTTTTT	CASSAMLTGTTANTGELFF
TRBV6-4	TRBJ2-5	-	TRBD1	TGTGCCAGCAGTGAGACGGGGACAGGGTACCAAGAGACCCAGTACTTC	CASSETGTGYQETQYF
TRBV6-6	TRBJ1-5	-	-	TGTGCCAGCAGGACGGGGGGCTTTGGCAATCAGCCCCAGCATTTT	CASRTGGFGNQPQHF
TRBV6-5	TRBJ2-7	-	-	TGTGCCAGCACCGACAGATACGAGCAGTACTTC	CASTDRYEQYF
TRBV6-5	TRBJ1-5	large	-	TGTGCCAGCAGTTACTCGAATAATCAGCCCCAGCATTTT	CASSYSNNQPQHF
TRBV28	TRBJ1-1	-	-	TGTGCCAGCAGTTCCCGTCCCTCTATCTTAAACACTGAAGCTTTCTTT	CASSSRPSILNTEAFF
TRBV29-1	TRBJ2-3	-	TRBD2	TGCAGCGTTCCGGCTAGCGGGGGGGATACGCAGTATTTT	CSVPASGGDTQYF
TRBV4-3	TRBJ1-4	-	TRBD1	TGCGCCAGCAGCCCAGGGGGGGCAACTAATGAAAAACTGTTTTTT	CASSPGGATNEKLFF
TRBV28	TRBJ1-5	-	TRBD1	TGTGCCAGCAGTTTACCCCAGGGGGCGGCCGATGTCGGCAATCAGCCCCAGCATTTT	CASSLPQGAADVGNQPQHF
TRBV20-1	TRBJ1-1	-	-	TGCAGTGCTGCGAGGATCACTGAAGCTTTCTTT	CSAARITEAFF
TRBV7-9	TRBJ2-1	-	-	TGTGCCAGCAGCCTATACTACAATGAGCAGTTCTTC	CASSLYYNEQFF
TRBV11-2	TRBJ2-7	-	TRBD1	TGTGCCAGCAGCTTGGCCGGGGACAGCTACGAGCAGTACTTC	CASSLAGDSYEQYF
TRBV6-4	TRBJ2-5	-	-	TGTGCCAGCAGTTACTCGAATCAAGCGACCCAGTACTTC	CASSYSNQATQYF
TRBV13	TRBJ2-1	-	-	TGTGCCAGCAGTCAGGCGGGACCCACCGGGTACAATGAGCAGTTCTTC	CASSQAGPTGYNEQFF
TRBV28	TRBJ2-7	-	-	TGTGCCAGCAGTTTTTCGGGGGAGCAGTACTTC	CASSFSGEQYF
TRBV6-5	TRBJ1-5	medium-sized	-	TGTGCCAGCAGTTACTCGAACGCTCAGCCCCAGCATTTT	CASSYSNAQPQHF
TRBV7-9	TRBJ2-1	medium-sized	-	TGTGCCAGCAGCTTAGGACCCCACAATGAGCAGTTCTTC	CASSLGPHNEQFF
TRBV6-6	TRBJ1-3	-	-	TGTGCCAGCAGTTACTCGAGGTTGGCTGGAAACACCATATATTTT	CASSYSRLAGNTIYF
TRBV7-2	TRBJ2-1	-	TRBD1	TGTGCCAGCAGTCGCGGGACAGGGGGTATAAATGAGCAGTTCTTC	CASSRGTGGINEQFF
TRBV27	TRBJ1-1	once	TRBD1	TGTGCCAGCGGGACAGGGCCTCTAAGGGCTTTCTTT	CASGTGPLRAFF
TRBV14	TRBJ2-5	-	TRBD1	TGTGCCAGCAGCCAGTACAGGGGGCTAGGGGAGACCCAGTACTTC	CASSQYRGLGETQYF
TRBV2	TRBJ2-3	once	TRBD2	TGTGCCAGCAGTGAATTTAGCGGGGGCACAGATACGCAGTATTTT	CASSEFSGGTDTQYF
TRBV6-6	TRBJ1-3	-	-	TGTGCCAGCAGTTACTCGGGGGGGCCTGGAAACACCATATATTTT	CASSYSGGPGNTIYF
TRBV27	TRBJ1-3	-	-	TGTGCCAGCAGTTCCGGGGGGTCTGGGCCTGGAAACACCATATATTTT	CASSSGGSGPGNTIYF
TRBV4-3	TRBJ1-6	-	-	TGCGCCAGCAGCCAAGAAACCCTTTATAATTCACCCCTCCACTTT	CASSQETLYNSPLHF
TRBV6-5	TRBJ2-6	-	-	TGTGCCAGCAGTTATAAAGTCTCTGGGGCCAACGTCCTGACTTTC	CASSYKVSGANVLTF
TRBV28	TRBJ1-5	-	-	TGTGCCAGCAGTTTTGTGGTCAGTCAGCCCCAGCATTTT	CASSFVVSQPQHF
TRBV30	TRBJ1-1	few	-	TGTGCCTGGAAAGGCCAAATGAACACTGAAGCTTTCTTT	CAWKGQMNTEAFF
TRBV28	TRBJ1-2	-	-	TGTGCCAGCAGTTTAGTTCCGGGGTTCGGTGGCTACACCTTC	CASSLVPGFGGYTF
TRBV7-9	TRBJ2-5	-	-	TGTGCCAGCAGCTTAGCAGTCCACAATAATGAAGAGACCCAGTACTTC	CASSLAVHNNEETQYF
TRBV16	TRBJ1-4	-	-	TGTGCCAGCAGCCCACTCGGTACTAATGAAAAACTGTTTTTT	CASSPLGTNEKLFF
TRBV27	TRBJ2-1	-	TRBD2	TGTGCCAGCACTCTAGCGGGGGTTAATGAGCAGTTCTTC	CASTLAGVNEQFF
TRBV14	TRBJ2-7	-	-	TGTGCCAGCAGCCAAGGGGGTCGAATCTGGACATTTTTTAGGGGGGACGAGCAGTACTTC	CASSQGGRIWTFFRGDEQYF